A single sample gave rise to the 5 T cell receptor beta chains below, sequenced in a study of molecular identifiers for immune sequencing clone quantification. TCRdb processed the PCR reads anew with MiXCR; each CDR3 protein has one entry. The table includes around 480,000 distinct CDR3 sequences, 20% to 25% detected once. Sequences were obtained from naive CD8+ T cells from blood, with Jurkat cell RNA spiked in. The sample's subset: FACS-sorted CD8+CD4-CCR7+CD45RA+ naive T cells. These receptors were taken from a human donor in good health. Some libraries in this study had Jurkat cell RNA spiked in.

This clonotype showed up just a few times. The chain uses TRBV5-1 and TRBJ2-7; D possibly uses TRBD1 or TRBD2 (5 bases each). Germline lookup yields CDR1 SGHRS and CDR2 YFSETQ. Trimming left V 3 bases short and J 2 bases short, with 12 bases between. The CDR3 sequence is 14 residues long. For the CDR3, the DNA is TGCGCCAGCAGCTGGGACGGAAAGGCCTACGAGCAGTACTTC. Translation gives CASSWDGKAYEQYF.

The rearrangement links TRBV3-1 to TRBJ1-2, with D unresolved. The CDR3 covers 14 residues. Germline loops: CDR1 LGHDT, CDR2 YNNKEL (reference sequence). With 0 bases removed from V and 5 bases from J, the gap between germline ends came to 10 bases. The CDR3: CASSQDGTRYGYTF. The CDR3 nucleotides are TGTGCCAGCAGCCAAGACGGTACGAGGTATGGCTACACCTTC. The full variable domain, its missing parts supplied by reference TRBV3-1 and TRBJ1-2, is DTAVSQTPKYLVTQMGNDKSIKCEQNLGHDTMYWYKQDSKKFLKIMFSYNNKELIINETVPNRFSPKSPDKAHLNLHINSLELGDSAVYFCASSQDGTRYGYTFGSGTRLTVV.

The gene calls are TRBV4-3 and TRBJ1-2, with TRBD1 matching 9 bases. CDR1 is LGHNA and CDR2 is YSLEER in the germline V gene. J gave up 6 bases and V 0 bases, and 8 bases lay outside the gene matches. This CDR3 contains 16 residues. CDR3 nucleotide sequence: TGCGCCAGCAGCCAAGACTTGTGGGGACAGGGAAATGGCTACACCTTC. It translates to CASSQDLWGQGNGYTF.

This clonotype was observed many times. The chain carries TRBV3-1 and TRBJ2-7, with D perhaps matching TRBD1 or TRBD2 (5 bases each). The CDR3 has 13 amino acids. V dropped 3 bases and J dropped 3 bases, with 9 bases sitting between them. Germline CDR1 LGHDT, CDR2 YNNKEL (reference sequence). CDR3 in DNA: TGTGCCAGCAGCCAGGGACCGAACTACGAGCAGTACTTC. Its protein product is CASSQGPNYEQYF.

The table lists this clonotype with many counts. This chain connects TRBV2 to TRBJ2-5; D not certain. The CDR3 totals 13 residues. Germline V CDR1 and CDR2: SNHLY, FYNNEI. V was clipped by 6 bases and J by 5 bases, with 13 bases between them. The CDR3 nucleotides are TGTGCCAGCAGAGGTGGACCACGCGAGACCCAGTACTTC. Translating it yields CASRGGPRETQYF.